These 9 T cell receptor beta chains were all obtained from the same sample, sequenced in a study of glioma-infiltrating T cells. TCR alpha and beta CDR3 regions were amplified from RNA using iRepertoire nested multiplex PCR. TCRdb fed the multiplex PCR reads into MiXCR, producing one record per CDR3 protein. The sample records roughly 200,000 distinct CDR3 sequences, about 31% being singletons. Source material: glioma tissue, nonneoplastic brain tissue, or PBMCs (not recorded which). The source is a human donor with low-grade glioma or glioblastoma, undergoing nonglioma brain surgery, or in good health (not recorded which).

This clonotype was seen many times. This chain joins TRBV20-1 and TRBJ2-3; D remains ambiguous. The germline V and J ends were trimmed by 5 bases and 0 bases, with 3 bases remaining between them. This CDR3 is built from 11 residues. CDR1 is DFQATT, CDR2 SNEGSKA, per germline (reference sequence). The DNA for the CDR3 is TGCAGTGCTGACAGCACAGATACGCAGTATTTT. Translation: CSADSTDTQYF.

This clonotype was recorded at least ten times. This chain links TRBV28 with TRBJ2-7, with 13 bases aligning to TRBD2. Looked up from germline, CDR1 is MDHEN and CDR2 is SYDVKM. The CDR3 length is 17 residues. The V segment lost 6 bases and the J segment 0 bases; nucleotides outside the gene matches: 8. CDR3 loop: CASSHLTSGRASYEQYF. The CDR3 DNA reads as TGTGCCAGCAGCCACCTAACTAGCGGGAGGGCCTCCTACGAGCAGTACTTC.

Points on this clonotype: This may arise from a read error, as a much more abundant clone is one base away. The chain has TRBV6-1 and TRBJ1-3; D is unresolved. The V gene's germline CDR1 is MNHNS and CDR2 SASEGT. V was cut by 7 bases and J by 0 bases, with 7 bases left in between. The CDR3 is 13 amino acids. Here the CDR3 reads CASTNTSGNTIYF. CDR3 in DNA: TGTGCCAGCACGAACACCTCTGGAAACACCATATATTTT.

The CDR3 spells CASSLAPALTTDTQYF. The CDR3 DNA follows: TGTGCCAGCAGCTTAGCGCCAGCGCTAACCACAGATACGCAGTATTTT. V is TRBV7-6 and J is TRBJ2-3; D gene uncertain. The germline V and J ends were trimmed by 0 bases and 2 bases, with 12 bases remaining between them. The germline V gene has CDR1 SGHVS and CDR2 FNYEAQ. The CDR3 extends over 16 amino acids.

The rearrangement joins TRBV6-2 or TRBV6-3 to TRBJ2-1, with TRBD2 matching over 13 bases. The CDR3 has 17 residues. The germline gives CDR1 MNHEY, CDR2 SVGEGT. J was trimmed by 6 bases and V by 6 bases; bases with no gene match: 11. The CDR3 region is CASSAGLAGTLRNEQFF. CDR3 DNA sequence: TGTGCCAGCAGCGCGGGACTAGCGGGAACTCTTCGCAATGAGCAGTTCTTC.

This clonotype has ten or more counts. The rearrangement links TRBV20-1 to TRBJ1-6; 7 nucleotides align to TRBD1. Losses at the gene ends were 3 bases for V and 9 bases for J; bases not matched to a gene: 8. Germline assignment: CDR1 DFQATT and CDR2 SNEGSKA (reference sequence). There are 14 residues in the CDR3. The CDR3 spells CSASADRRGSPLHF. The CDR3 DNA reads as TGCAGTGCTAGTGCGGACAGGCGGGGTTCACCCCTCCACTTT.

This clonotype was seen at least ten times. The gene calls are TRBV7-2 and TRBJ2-1; D perhaps matches TRBD2 (6 bases). The V end was cut by 5 bases, the J end by 2 bases, with 13 bases between. Germline loops: CDR1 SGHTA, CDR2 FQGNSA. The length of the CDR3 is 15 residues. The DNA for the CDR3 is TGTGCCAGCAGCATACTCTGGGGGGCCTACAATGAGCAGTTCTTC. Translation: CASSILWGAYNEQFF.

A note on this clonotype: No conserved phenylalanine or tryptophan ends this CDR3, so it is likely a read error. The chain recombines TRBV6-2 or TRBV6-3 with TRBJ2-7, with no clear D. Trimming stripped 6 bases from V and 2 bases from J, with 17 bases between. This CDR3 has 15 residues. Germline loops: CDR1 MNHEY, CDR2 SVGEGT. CDR3 DNA: TGTGCCAGCAGAAGGCCCCGAGCGAAGACCTACGAGCAGTACCTC. Translated: CASRRPRAKTYEQYL.

This clonotype was seen at least ten times. The rearrangement links TRBV5-4 to TRBJ2-7; maybe TRBD1 (6 bases). Germline V CDR1 and CDR2: SGHNT, YYREEE (reference sequence). V gave up 0 bases and J gave up 7 bases, with 11 bases separating them. CDR3 size: 13 residues. The CDR3 region has the DNA TGTGCCAGCAGCTTGGACAGGGTGCGGGAGCAGTACTTC. Translating it yields CASSLDRVREQYF.